Listed here are 26 T cell receptor beta chains from one sample, sequenced in a study of cytomegalovirus exposure and HLA in healthy donors. Generated by immunoSEQ multiplex PCR, the TCRdb table keeps only in-frame clones and is missing some. The data show some 130,000 clones, about 80% seen once. Sequencing used PBMCs. These receptors originate from a man aged 25 to 40 in good health and CMV-seropositive.

A few counts support this clone. This chain uses TRBV2 with TRBJ1-2; D ambiguous. Germline loops: CDR1 SNHLY, CDR2 FYNNEI. With 5 bases removed from V and 0 bases from J, the gap between germline ends came to 13 bases. CDR3 length: 15 residues. CDR3 nucleotides: TGTGCCAGCAGTATCAATCATGCAGCTAACTATGGCTACACCTTC. Its translation: CASSINHAANYGYTF.

The V and J genes are TRBV2 and TRBJ1-1; D unresolved. This CDR3 is built from 11 residues. Germline values: CDR1 SNHLY, CDR2 FYNNEI. V dropped 4 bases and J dropped 10 bases, with 10 bases sitting between them. The CDR3 here is CASSVRERAFF. CDR3 nucleotides: TGTGCCAGCAGTGTCCGGGAAAGAGCTTTCTTT.

V gene TRBV9 combines with J gene TRBJ1-1; 8 bases agree with TRBD1. The V and J ends lost 0 bases and 6 bases, in that order; junction bases with no gene match: 16. Germline lookup yields CDR1 SGDLS and CDR2 YYNGEE. The CDR3 sequence is 18 residues long. For the CDR3, the DNA is TGTGCCAGCAGCGTAGGACAGGGGATCATACCGCGGGACGCTGAAGCTTTCTTT. This translates into CASSVGQGIIPRDAEAFF.

The V gene is TRBV7-9, the J gene TRBJ1-2, with a tentative D call TRBD1 (6 bases). The germline V gene has CDR1 SEHNR and CDR2 FQNEAQ (reference sequence). V lost 3 bases and J 1 base, leaving 9 bases between the germline ends. CDR3 length equals 14 residues. The CDR3 region has the DNA TGTGCCAGCAGCTTGGACAGCATTAACTATGGCTACACCTTC. This sequence encodes CASSLDSINYGYTF.

The genes are TRBV11-2 and TRBJ2-7, with 9 bases matching TRBD1. V lost 0 bases, J lost 3 bases, and 9 bases stayed unmatched. Germline assignment: CDR1 SGHAT and CDR2 FQNNGV. The CDR3 spans 17 residues. The CDR3 region is CASSLDAPPTGGYEQYF. CDR3 DNA: TGTGCCAGCAGCTTAGACGCCCCCCCGACAGGGGGCTACGAGCAGTACTTC.

The chain joins TRBV6-7 to TRBJ2-2, with TRBD1 identical over 7 bases. TRBV6-7 is given ORF status, its function remaining uncertain. The CDR3 extends over 16 amino acids. V trimming: 2 bases; J trimming: 1 base; junction bases outside the gene matches: 4. The CDR3 loop is CASSYPDRKNTGELFF. CDR3 sequence (DNA): TGTGCCAGCAGTTACCCGGACAGGAAGAACACCGGGGAGCTGTTTTTT.

This sequence joins TRBV5-1 and TRBJ2-2; D ambiguous. CDR3 length equals 14 residues. Germline V gives CDR1 SGHRS, CDR2 YFSETQ. V lost 0 bases and J 7 bases, leaving 10 bases between the germline ends. The CDR3 loop reads CASSLVLGGGELFF. The CDR3 DNA sequence: TGCGCCAGCAGCTTGGTACTTGGCGGCGGGGAGCTGTTTTTT. Full variable domain (remainder filled in from reference TRBV5-1 and TRBJ2-2): KAGVTQTPRYLIKTRGQQVTLSCSPISGHRSVSWYQQTPGQGLQFLFEYFSETQRNKGNFPGRFSGRQFSNSRSEMNVSTLELGDSALYLCASSLVLGGGELFFGEGSRLTVL.

V gene TRBV29-1 combines with J gene TRBJ2-5, with 11 nucleotides matching TRBD2. After removal of 4 bases from V and 5 bases from J, the junction contained 9 bases not matched to a gene. The CDR3 totals 15 residues. Germline CDR1 and CDR2: SQVTM and ANQGSEA. CDR3 sequence: CSVGPLAGVHETQYF. In nucleotides, the CDR3 is TGCAGCGTTGGACCACTAGCGGGAGTACACGAGACCCAGTACTTC.

The chain combines TRBV11-2 with TRBJ2-1; tentative D call: TRBD2 (6 bases). This CDR3 spans 13 amino acids. Trimming took off 5 bases at V and 9 bases at J, with 14 bases between the two ends. CDR1 is SGHAT, CDR2 FQNNGV, per germline. DNA for the CDR3: TGTGCCAGCAGCCCCCGACTAGGTTTTGAGCAGTTCTTC. It yields the protein CASSPRLGFEQFF.

The chain employs TRBV7-2 and TRBJ2-7; D possibly corresponds to TRBD2 (6 bases). V shed 1 base and J shed 3 bases, with 13 bases lying between them. From germline, CDR1 is SGHTA and CDR2 FQGNSA. This CDR3 is built from 15 residues. In nucleotides, the CDR3 is TGTGCCAGCAGCTTAGGGGCTAGCGCCAGCTACGAGCAGTACTTC. Amino acids: CASSLGASASYEQYF.

To note about this clone: One end of the junction does not line up with germline, which may come from a read error. This sequence joins TRBV5-8 and TRBJ1-5, with D uncertain. CDR3 length: 12 residues. Germline assignment: CDR1 SGHTS and CDR2 YDEGEE. CDR3 amino acids: CASSFSDQPQHF. DNA of the CDR3: TGTGCCAGCAGCTTTAGCGATCAGCCCCAGCATTTT.

This rearrangement joins TRBV5-1 to TRBJ2-6, with 10 bases identical to TRBD1. Germline V gene sequence: CDR1 SGHRS, CDR2 YFSETQ. The CDR3 spans 18 residues. V lost 4 bases and J lost 2; bases outside the gene matches: 9. The CDR3 protein is CASSVQGQGKTGANVLTF. The CDR3 DNA is TGCGCCAGCAGCGTTCAGGGACAGGGGAAGACTGGGGCCAACGTCCTGACTTTC.

The V gene is TRBV30, the J gene TRBJ1-2; D perhaps matches TRBD1 (6 bases). The length of the CDR3 is 12 residues. Looked up from germline, CDR1 is GTSNPN and CDR2 is SVGIG (reference sequence). V was cut by 1 base and J by 8 bases, with 11 bases left in between. CDR3 in DNA: TGTGCCTGGAGTGAAGGGGGTCGGGGCTACACCTTC. Amino acid sequence: CAWSEGGRGYTF.

The chain recombines TRBV28 with TRBJ1-1; D is possibly TRBD1 (6 bases). Looked up from germline, CDR1 is MDHEN and CDR2 is SYDVKM. This CDR3 is built from 11 residues. Deletions cut 5 bases from V and 10 bases from J, with 11 bases between. CDR3 coding DNA: TGTGCCAGCAGTGAACCCAGGGGAGCTTTCTTT. This gives the protein CASSEPRGAFF.

The V and J genes are TRBV9 and TRBJ2-5, with a weak D call TRBD1 (6 bases). The CDR3 spans 15 residues. Trimming left V 3 bases short and J 2 bases short, with 14 bases between. The germline V gene encodes CDR1 SGDLS and CDR2 YYNGEE. CDR3 protein: CASSATTGTQETQYF. The CDR3 coding sequence is TGTGCCAGCAGCGCGACGACAGGAACTCAAGAGACCCAGTACTTC.

This chain joins TRBV2 and TRBJ2-7; no clear D. This CDR3 is built from 11 residues. The germline V gene encodes CDR1 SNHLY and CDR2 FYNNEI. Trimming removed 5 bases from V and 7 bases from J, with 9 bases in between. The CDR3 loop reads CASSNLMEQYF. In DNA form, the CDR3 reads TGTGCCAGCAGTAACTTGATGGAGCAGTACTTC.

This clone has just a few counts. V usage is TRBV4-2 and J usage is TRBJ1-4; TRBD1 agrees at 7 bases. This CDR3 contains 14 residues. CDR1 LGHNA and CDR2 YNFKEQ come from the germline V gene. J gave up 4 bases and V 3 bases, and 2 bases lay outside the gene matches. The DNA of the CDR3 is TGTGCCAGCAGCCAGGGACAGCTTAATGAAAAACTGTTTTTT. Its translation: CASSQGQLNEKLFF.

This chain connects TRBV7-9 to TRBJ1-2; 8 bases match TRBD1. The J segment lost 4 bases and the V segment lost 0 bases, leaving 4 bases of the junction unmatched. This CDR3 has 15 residues. Germline assignment: CDR1 SEHNR and CDR2 FQNEAQ (reference sequence). The CDR3 loop reads CASSLAAGGGYGYTF. In nucleotides, the CDR3 is TGTGCCAGCAGCTTAGCGGCAGGGGGCGGCTATGGCTACACCTTC.

This clone has a single count. V is TRBV6-4 and J is TRBJ2-3, with 13 bases lining up with TRBD2. Germline V gene lookup returns CDR1 MRHNA and CDR2 SNTAGT. The V and J ends lost 4 bases and 3 bases, in that order; junction bases with no gene match: 1. The CDR3 runs to 15 residues. The CDR3 nucleotides read TGTGCCAGCAGTGTACTAGCGGGAGGGACAGATACGCAGTATTTT. Its translation is CASSVLAGGTDTQYF.

This clone was seen a few times. This chain links TRBV5-1 with TRBJ1-6, with D tentatively TRBD1 (5 bases). This CDR3 region has 14 residues. Trimming removed 0 bases at V and 7 bases at J, with 8 bases between. Germline V gene sequence: CDR1 SGHRS, CDR2 YFSETQ. CDR3 nucleotides: TGCGCCAGCAGCTTGGATCGGGGGAATTCACCCCTCCACTTT. Translating it yields CASSLDRGNSPLHF. Looking up the rest from reference TRBV5-1 and TRBJ1-6 gives the full variable domain: KAGVTQTPRYLIKTRGQQVTLSCSPISGHRSVSWYQQTPGQGLQFLFEYFSETQRNKGNFPGRFSGRQFSNSRSEMNVSTLELGDSALYLCASSLDRGNSPLHFGNGTRLTVT.

The V and J genes are TRBV5-1 and TRBJ2-3, with TRBD1 matching 10 bases. CDR3 size: 15 residues. The J segment lost 2 bases and the V segment lost 2 bases, leaving 2 bases of the junction unmatched. Germline V CDR1 and CDR2: SGHRS, YFSETQ. The CDR3 nucleotides are TGCGCCAGCAGCTTCGGACAGGGGGACACAGATACGCAGTATTTT. Translation: CASSFGQGDTDTQYF.

The chain uses TRBV19 and TRBJ1-5, with no clear D. The germline CDR1 and CDR2 sequences are LNHDA and SQIVND (reference sequence). The V and J ends lost 3 bases and 0 bases respectively, with 9 bases between them. This CDR3 region has 15 residues. The CDR3 DNA follows: TGTGCCAGTAGTATTGGCCTCCTTAGCAATCAGCCCCAGCATTTT. Residues: CASSIGLLSNQPQHF.

CDR3 protein: CAITEETGDTGELFF. Here the CDR3 DNA reads TGTGCCATCACGGAGGAGACAGGGGACACCGGGGAGCTGTTTTTT. The rearrangement uses TRBV10-3 and TRBJ2-2; TRBD1 matches at 8 bases. Germline V gene sequence: CDR1 ENHRY, CDR2 SYGVKD. After removal of 7 bases from V and 3 bases from J, the junction contained 7 bases not matched to a gene. The CDR3 length is 15 residues.

V gene TRBV6-6 combines with J gene TRBJ1-4; 9 bases match TRBD1. Trimming at V came to 6 bases and at J to 5 bases, leaving 4 bases not matched to a gene. Germline V gene lookup returns CDR1 MNHNY and CDR2 SVGAGI (reference sequence). The CDR3 covers 14 residues. DNA for the CDR3: TGTGCCAGCAGCGCCGGGACAGGGAATGAAAAACTGTTTTTT. Translating gives CASSAGTGNEKLFF.

The chain joins TRBV25-1 to TRBJ1-1; TRBD1 might be the D (5 bases). The CDR3 extends over 13 amino acids. The V gene's germline CDR1 is MGHDK and CDR2 SYGVNS. V lost 2 bases and J lost 8, with 12 bases in between. CDR3 loop: CASSEPGNLEAFF. CDR3 sequence (DNA): TGTGCCAGCAGTGAACCAGGGAACCTGGAAGCTTTCTTT. The whole variable domain, remainder taken from reference TRBV25-1 and TRBJ1-1, is EADIYQTPRYLVIGTGKKITLECSQTMGHDKMYWYQQDPGMELHLIHYSYGVNSTEKGDLSSESTVSRIRTEHFPLTLESARPSHTSQYLCASSEPGNLEAFFGQGTRLTVV.

The chain joins TRBV18 to TRBJ1-2; D possibly corresponds to TRBD1 (5 bases). The CDR3 has 17 residues. V was cut by 3 bases and J by 0 bases, with 17 bases left in between. The V gene's germline CDR1 is KGHSH and CDR2 LQKENI. The chain's CDR3 is CASSPSRDFLANYGYTF. The CDR3 nucleotides are TGTGCCAGCTCACCCTCTCGGGACTTCCTAGCTAACTATGGCTACACCTTC.